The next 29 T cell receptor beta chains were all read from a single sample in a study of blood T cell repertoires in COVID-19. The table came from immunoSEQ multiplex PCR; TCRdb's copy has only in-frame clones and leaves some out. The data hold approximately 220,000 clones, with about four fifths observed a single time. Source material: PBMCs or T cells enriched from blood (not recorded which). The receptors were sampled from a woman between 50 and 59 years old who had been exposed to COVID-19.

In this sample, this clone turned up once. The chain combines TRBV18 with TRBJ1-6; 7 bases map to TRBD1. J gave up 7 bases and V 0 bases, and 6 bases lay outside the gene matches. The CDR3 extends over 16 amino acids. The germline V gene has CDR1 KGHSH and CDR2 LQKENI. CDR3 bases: TGTGCCAGCTCACCACCGGGACAGCCATGGAATTCACCCCTCCACTTT. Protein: CASSPPGQPWNSPLHF.

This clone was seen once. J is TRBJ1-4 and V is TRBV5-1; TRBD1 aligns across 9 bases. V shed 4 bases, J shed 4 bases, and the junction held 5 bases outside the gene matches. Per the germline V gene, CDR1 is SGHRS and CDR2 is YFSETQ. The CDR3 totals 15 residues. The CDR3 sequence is CASSRDRGINEKLFF. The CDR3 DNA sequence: TGCGCCAGCAGCCGTGACAGGGGGATTAATGAAAAACTGTTTTTT. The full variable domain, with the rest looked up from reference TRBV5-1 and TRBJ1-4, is KAGVTQTPRYLIKTRGQQVTLSCSPISGHRSVSWYQQTPGQGLQFLFEYFSETQRNKGNFPGRFSGRQFSNSRSEMNVSTLELGDSALYLCASSRDRGINEKLFFGSGTQLSVL.

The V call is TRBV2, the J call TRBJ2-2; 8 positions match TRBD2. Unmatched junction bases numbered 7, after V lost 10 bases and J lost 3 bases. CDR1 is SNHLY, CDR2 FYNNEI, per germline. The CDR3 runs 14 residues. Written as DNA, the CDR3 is TGTGCCACCTTAGCGGGAAGATACACCGGGGAGCTGTTTTTT. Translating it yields CATLAGRYTGELFF.

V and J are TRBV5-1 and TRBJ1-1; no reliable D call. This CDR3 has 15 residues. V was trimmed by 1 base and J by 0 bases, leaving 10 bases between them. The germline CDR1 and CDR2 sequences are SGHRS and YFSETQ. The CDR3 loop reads CASSLNRGVNTEAFF. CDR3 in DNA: TGCGCCAGCAGCTTGAATAGAGGAGTGAACACTGAAGCTTTCTTT.

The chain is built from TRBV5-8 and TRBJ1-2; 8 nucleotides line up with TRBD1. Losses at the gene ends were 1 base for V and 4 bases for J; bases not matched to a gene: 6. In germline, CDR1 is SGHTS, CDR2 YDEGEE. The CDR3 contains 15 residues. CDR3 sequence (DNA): TGTGCCAGCAGCTTGACAGGGGGATTGGTCTATGGCTACACCTTC. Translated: CASSLTGGLVYGYTF.

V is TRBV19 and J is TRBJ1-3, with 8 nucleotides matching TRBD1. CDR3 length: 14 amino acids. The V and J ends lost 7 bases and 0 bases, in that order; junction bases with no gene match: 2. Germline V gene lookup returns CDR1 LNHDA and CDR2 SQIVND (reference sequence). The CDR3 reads CASIDRGSGNTIYF. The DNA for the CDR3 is TGTGCCAGTATTGACAGGGGCTCTGGAAACACCATATATTTT.

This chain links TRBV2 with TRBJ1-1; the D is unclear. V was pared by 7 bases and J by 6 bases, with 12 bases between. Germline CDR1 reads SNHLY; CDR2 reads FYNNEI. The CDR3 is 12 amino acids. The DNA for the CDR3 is TGTGCCAGCAAACGGCGGAGTGCTGAAGCTTTCTTT. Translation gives CASKRRSAEAFF.

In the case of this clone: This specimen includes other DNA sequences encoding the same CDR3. CDR3 residues: CATSDPGQDYGYTF. DNA of the CDR3: TGTGCCACCAGTGACCCTGGACAGGACTATGGCTACACCTTC. This chain joins TRBV24-1 and TRBJ1-2; 7 bases map to TRBD1. The CDR3 runs to 14 residues. Per germline, CDR1 KGHDR and CDR2 SFDVKD. Germline trimming cut 4 bases from V and 3 bases from J; bases unmatched to any gene: 4.

CDR3 residues: CASSESSRAYEQYF. The CDR3 DNA reads as TGCGCCAGCAGTGAGTCCTCCAGGGCGTACGAGCAGTACTTC. The chain couples TRBV10-1 to TRBJ2-7, with a possible D match to TRBD1 (5 bases). The CDR3 totals 14 residues. Between the trimmed V and J ends, which lost 0 bases and 4 bases, there was a span of 10 bases. Per the germline V gene, CDR1 is WNHNN and CDR2 is SYGVQD (reference sequence).

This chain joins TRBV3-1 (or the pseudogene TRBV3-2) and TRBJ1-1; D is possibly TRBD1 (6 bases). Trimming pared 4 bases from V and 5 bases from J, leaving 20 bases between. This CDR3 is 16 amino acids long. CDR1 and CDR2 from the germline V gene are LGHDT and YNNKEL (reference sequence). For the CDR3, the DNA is TGTGCCAGCAGCCTGAGGGGGAACACCCGAGGGACTGAAGCTTTCTTT. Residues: CASSLRGNTRGTEAFF.

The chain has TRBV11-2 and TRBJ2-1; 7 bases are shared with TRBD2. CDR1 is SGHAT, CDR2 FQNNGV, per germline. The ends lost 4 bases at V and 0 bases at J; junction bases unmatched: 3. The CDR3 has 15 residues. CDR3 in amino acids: CASSSGGSSYNEQFF. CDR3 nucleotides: TGTGCCAGCAGCTCCGGGGGGAGCTCCTACAATGAGCAGTTCTTC.

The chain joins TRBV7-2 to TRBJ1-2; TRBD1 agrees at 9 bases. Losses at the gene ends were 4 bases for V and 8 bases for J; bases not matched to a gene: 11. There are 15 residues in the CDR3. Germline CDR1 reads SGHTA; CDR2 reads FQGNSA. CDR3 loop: CASSWPRTGGTGYTF. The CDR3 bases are TGTGCCAGCAGCTGGCCGAGAACAGGGGGCACGGGCTACACCTTC.

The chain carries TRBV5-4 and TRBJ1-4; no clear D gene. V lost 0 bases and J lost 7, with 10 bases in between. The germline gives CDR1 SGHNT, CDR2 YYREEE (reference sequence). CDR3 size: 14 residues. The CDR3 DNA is TGTGCCAGCAGCTTGGCCGGGGAGGGTGAAAAACTGTTTTTT. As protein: CASSLAGEGEKLFF.

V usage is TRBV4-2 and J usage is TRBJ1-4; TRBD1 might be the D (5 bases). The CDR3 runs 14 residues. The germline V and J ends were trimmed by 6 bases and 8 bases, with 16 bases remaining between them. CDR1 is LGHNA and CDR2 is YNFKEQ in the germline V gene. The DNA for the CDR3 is TGTGCCAGCAGTTTAGGGGAGGGCGGGGAAAAACTGTTTTTT. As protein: CASSLGEGGEKLFF.

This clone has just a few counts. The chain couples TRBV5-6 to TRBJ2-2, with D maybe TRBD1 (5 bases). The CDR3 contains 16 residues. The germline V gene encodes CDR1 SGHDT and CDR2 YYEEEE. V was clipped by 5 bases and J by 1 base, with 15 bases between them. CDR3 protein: CASSLRQILNTGELFF. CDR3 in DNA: TGTGCCAGCAGTCTTCGACAGATCTTGAACACCGGGGAGCTGTTTTTT.

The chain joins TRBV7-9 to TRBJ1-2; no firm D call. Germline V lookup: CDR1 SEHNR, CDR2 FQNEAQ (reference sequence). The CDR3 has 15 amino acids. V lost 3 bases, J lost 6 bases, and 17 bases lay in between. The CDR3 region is CASSFIDIPGNGYTF. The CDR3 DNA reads TGTGCCAGCAGCTTTATCGACATCCCTGGAAATGGCTACACCTTC.

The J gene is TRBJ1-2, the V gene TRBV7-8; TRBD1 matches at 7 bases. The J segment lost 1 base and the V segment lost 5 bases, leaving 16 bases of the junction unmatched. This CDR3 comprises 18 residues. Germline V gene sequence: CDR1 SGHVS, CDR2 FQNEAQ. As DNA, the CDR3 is TGTGCCAGCAGCAAAAGAGGGGGCCGGGGCGCGGATAACTATGGCTACACCTTC. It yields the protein CASSKRGGRGADNYGYTF.

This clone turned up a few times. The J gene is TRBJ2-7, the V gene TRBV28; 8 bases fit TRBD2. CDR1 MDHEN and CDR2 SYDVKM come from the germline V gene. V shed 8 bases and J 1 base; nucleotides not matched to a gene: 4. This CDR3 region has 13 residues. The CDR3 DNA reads TGTGCCAGCCTCCGGGGGGGATCCTACGAGCAGTACTTC. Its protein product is CASLRGGSYEQYF.

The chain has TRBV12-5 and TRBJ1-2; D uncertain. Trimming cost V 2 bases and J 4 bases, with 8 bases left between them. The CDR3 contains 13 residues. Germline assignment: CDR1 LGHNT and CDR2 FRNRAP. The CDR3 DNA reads TGTGCTAGTGGTTTGTGGCAGGTCTATGGCTACACCTTC. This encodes CASGLWQVYGYTF.

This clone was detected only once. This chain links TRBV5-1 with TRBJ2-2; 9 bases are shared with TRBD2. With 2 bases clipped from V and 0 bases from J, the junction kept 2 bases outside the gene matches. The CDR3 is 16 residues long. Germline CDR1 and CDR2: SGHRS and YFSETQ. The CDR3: CASSLAGGSNTGELFF. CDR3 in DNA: TGCGCCAGCAGCTTAGCGGGGGGATCGAACACCGGGGAGCTGTTTTTT. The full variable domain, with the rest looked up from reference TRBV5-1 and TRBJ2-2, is KAGVTQTPRYLIKTRGQQVTLSCSPISGHRSVSWYQQTPGQGLQFLFEYFSETQRNKGNFPGRFSGRQFSNSRSEMNVSTLELGDSALYLCASSLAGGSNTGELFFGEGSRLTVL.

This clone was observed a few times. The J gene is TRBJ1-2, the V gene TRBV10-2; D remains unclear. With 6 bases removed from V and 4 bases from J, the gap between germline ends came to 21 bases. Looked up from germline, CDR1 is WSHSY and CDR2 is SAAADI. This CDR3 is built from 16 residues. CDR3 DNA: TGCGCCAGCAGCGGAGGTTTAGAGGTCTCATCCTATGGCTACACCTTC. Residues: CASSGGLEVSSYGYTF.

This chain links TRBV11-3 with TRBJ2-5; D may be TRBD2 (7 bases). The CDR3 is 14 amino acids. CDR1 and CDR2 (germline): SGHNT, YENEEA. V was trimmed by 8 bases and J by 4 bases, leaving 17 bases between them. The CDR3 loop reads CASLLLGGGETQYF. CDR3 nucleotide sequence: TGTGCCAGCTTACTCTTAGGGGGGGGAGAGACCCAGTACTTC.

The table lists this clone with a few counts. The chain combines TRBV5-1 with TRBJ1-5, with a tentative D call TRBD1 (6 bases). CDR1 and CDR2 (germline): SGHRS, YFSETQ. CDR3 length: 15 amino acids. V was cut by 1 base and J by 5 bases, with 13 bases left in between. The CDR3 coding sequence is TGCGCCAGCAGCTTGCAGGGGCGAGGGGATCAGCCCCAGCATTTT. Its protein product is CASSLQGRGDQPQHF.

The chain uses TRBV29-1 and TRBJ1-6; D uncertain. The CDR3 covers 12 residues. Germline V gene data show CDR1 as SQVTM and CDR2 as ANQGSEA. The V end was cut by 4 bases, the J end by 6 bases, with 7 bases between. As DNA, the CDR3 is TGCAGCGTTGGTAACGGTAATTCACCCCTCCACTTT. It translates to CSVGNGNSPLHF.

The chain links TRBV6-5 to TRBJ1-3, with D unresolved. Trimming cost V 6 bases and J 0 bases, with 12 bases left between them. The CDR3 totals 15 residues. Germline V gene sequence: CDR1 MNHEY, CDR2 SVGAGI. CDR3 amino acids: CASSLDGASGNTIYF. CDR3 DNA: TGTGCCAGCAGCCTAGACGGAGCCTCTGGAAACACCATATATTTT.

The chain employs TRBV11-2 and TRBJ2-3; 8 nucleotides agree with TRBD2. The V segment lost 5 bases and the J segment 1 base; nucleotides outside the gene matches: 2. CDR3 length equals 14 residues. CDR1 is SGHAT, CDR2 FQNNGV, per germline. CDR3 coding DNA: TGTGCCAGCAGCCCGACTAGCGGCACAGATACGCAGTATTTT. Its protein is CASSPTSGTDTQYF.

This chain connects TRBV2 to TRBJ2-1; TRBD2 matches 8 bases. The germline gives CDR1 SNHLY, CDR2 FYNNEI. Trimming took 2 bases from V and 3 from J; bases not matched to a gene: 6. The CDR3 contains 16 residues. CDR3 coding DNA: TGTGCCAGCAGTGAAAGAGCGGGGGCATACTACAATGAGCAGTTCTTC. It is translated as CASSERAGAYYNEQFF.

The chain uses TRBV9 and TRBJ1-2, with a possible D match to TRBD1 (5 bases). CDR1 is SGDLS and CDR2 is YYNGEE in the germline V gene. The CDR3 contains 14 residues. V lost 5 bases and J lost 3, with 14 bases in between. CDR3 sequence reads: CASRDGGTDYGYTF. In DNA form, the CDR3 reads TGTGCCAGCAGGGACGGGGGGACCGACTATGGCTACACCTTC.

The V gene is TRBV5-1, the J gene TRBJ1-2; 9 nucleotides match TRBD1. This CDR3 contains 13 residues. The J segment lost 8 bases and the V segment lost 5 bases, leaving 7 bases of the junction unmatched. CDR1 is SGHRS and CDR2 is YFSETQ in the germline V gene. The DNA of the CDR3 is TGCGCCAGCAGGAGGGACAGGGTGGAGGGCTACACCTTC. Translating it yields CASRRDRVEGYTF.